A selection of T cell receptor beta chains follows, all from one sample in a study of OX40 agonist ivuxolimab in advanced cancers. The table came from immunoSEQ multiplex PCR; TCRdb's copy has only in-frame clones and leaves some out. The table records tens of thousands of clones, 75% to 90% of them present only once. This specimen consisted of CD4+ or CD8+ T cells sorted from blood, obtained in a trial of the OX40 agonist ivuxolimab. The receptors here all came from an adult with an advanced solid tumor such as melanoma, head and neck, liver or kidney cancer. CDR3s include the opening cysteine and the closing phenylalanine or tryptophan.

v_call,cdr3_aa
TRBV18,CASSPPGRYTEAFF
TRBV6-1,CASSEMSASSYEQYF
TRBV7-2,CASSLRLTSEKLFF
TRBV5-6,CASSFWFGRGGNQPQHF
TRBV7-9,CASSRDLNSAEAFF
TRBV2,CASSETGEQFF
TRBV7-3,CASPGPRKFYSNQPQHF
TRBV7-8,CASRRDLARFLETQYF
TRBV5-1,CASSLSVGSYNEQFF
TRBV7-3,CASSLDSTDTQYF
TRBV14,CASSLQGSKLNTEAFF
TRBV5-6,CASSLAGKSYEQYF
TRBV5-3,CARSLGGEGTDTQYF
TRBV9,CASSALGGTEDYTF
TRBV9,CASSASTGNYGYTF
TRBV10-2,CASWDGMGTQYF
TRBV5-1,CASSWWGTNTGELFF
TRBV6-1,CASASGGPHTDTQYF
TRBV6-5,CASSPTGGHYGYTF
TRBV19,CATIPTGETQYF
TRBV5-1,CASSIGQGEYGYTF
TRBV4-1,CASSQDVAGGQETQYF
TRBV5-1,CASSFQETQYF
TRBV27,CASSPHLYEQYF
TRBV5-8,CASTNRAKNIQYF
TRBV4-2,CASSPSGQGIAFGYTF
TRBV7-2,CASSPTGAQTQYF
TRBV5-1,CASSLEGPNQPQHF
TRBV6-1,CASRDGTGSGQPQHF
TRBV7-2,CASSPGTNTIYF
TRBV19,CASSAPRQAAGELFF
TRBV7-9,CASSLDLDTDTQYF
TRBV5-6,CASSLLLQGRETEAFF
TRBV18,CASSPIFGYTDTQYF
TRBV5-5,CASSPTGANVLTF
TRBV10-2,CASSESALDEQFF
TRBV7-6,CASSLRLTGELFF
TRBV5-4,CASSPSGGGATDTQYF
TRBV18,CASSPYRPGQGLDQPQHF
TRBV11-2,CASSPRRDQPQHF
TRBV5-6,CASSLVGVGGYTF
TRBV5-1,CASSEHPDTTNEKLFF
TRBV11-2,CASSLSWSSSSGANVLTF
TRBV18,CASSPLTDEAFF
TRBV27,CASSLGGQMNTEAFF
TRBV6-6,CASSPLRQEIYGYTF
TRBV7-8,CASSLAAWGGRETQYF
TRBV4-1,CASSPRRLAGGTGELFF
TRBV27,CASSQSDRWGTGGYTF
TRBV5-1,CASSLVQRGTDTQYF
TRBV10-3,CASQRQPSGANVLTF
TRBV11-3,CATDNRGRQPQHF
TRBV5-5,CASSLEADLEQYF